What follows are 8 T cell receptor beta chains derived from one specimen sequenced in a study of blood T cell repertoires in COVID-19. The data were produced by immunoSEQ multiplex PCR, yet TCRdb's version contains in-frame clones alone and is incomplete. The data contain 52,000 or so clones, more than 75% of them singletons. The specimen sequenced was peripheral blood. The receptors derive from a human donor in a cohort sampled during active COVID-19.

The rearrangement joins TRBV4-2 to TRBJ2-7; 7 positions match TRBD2. Trimming at V came to 0 bases and at J to 1 base, leaving 3 bases not matched to a gene. The CDR3 is made up of 15 amino acids. The V gene's germline CDR1 is LGHNA and CDR2 YNFKEQ. DNA of the CDR3: TGTGCCAGCAGCCAAGATCCAGCGGGGTCCTACGAGCAGTACTTC. It is translated as CASSQDPAGSYEQYF.

The CDR3 DNA reads as TGTGCCAGTACGGCGGGACAGGGCATCCCCTATGGCTACACCTTC. It specifies CASTAGQGIPYGYTF. The gene calls are TRBV19 and TRBJ1-2; 9 bases fit TRBD1. This CDR3 has 15 residues. With 7 bases clipped from V and 4 bases from J, the junction kept 10 bases outside the gene matches. In germline, CDR1 is LNHDA, CDR2 SQIVND (reference sequence).

The chain links TRBV7-3 to TRBJ2-7; D might be TRBD1 (5 bases). Germline CDR1 reads SGHTA; CDR2 reads FQGTGA. This CDR3 is 14 amino acids long. Trimming left V 1 base short and J 3 bases short, with 10 bases between. The CDR3: CASSLSAGNYEQYF. The CDR3 coding sequence is TGTGCCAGCAGCTTAAGCGCAGGGAACTACGAGCAGTACTTC. Together with reference TRBV7-3 and TRBJ2-7, the CDR3 gives the full variable domain: GAGVSQTPSNKVTEKGKYVELRCDPISGHTALYWYRQSLGQGPEFLIYFQGTGAADDSGLPNDRFFAVRPEGSVSTLKIQRTERGDSAVYLCASSLSAGNYEQYFGPGTRLTVT.

This clone has just a few counts. The chain carries TRBV19 and TRBJ1-2; 9 nucleotides agree with TRBD1. From germline, CDR1 is LNHDA and CDR2 SQIVND (reference sequence). J was trimmed by 10 bases and V by 6 bases; bases with no gene match: 15. The CDR3 is 15 amino acids. CDR3 nucleotide sequence: TGTGCCAGTAGGCCCGGAACAGGGGGCGCTGTGGACTACACCTTC. Its protein is CASRPGTGGAVDYTF. The full variable domain, rest sourced from reference TRBV19 and TRBJ1-2, is DGGITQSPKYLFRKEGQNVTLSCEQNLNHDAMYWYRQDPGQGLRLIYYSQIVNDFQKGDIAEGYSVSREKKESFPLTVTSAQKNPTAFYLCASRPGTGGAVDYTFGSGTRLTVV.

The genes are TRBV5-6 and TRBJ2-7; 8 positions agree with TRBD1. Unmatched junction bases numbered 4, after V lost 2 bases and J lost 0 bases. The germline CDR1 and CDR2 sequences are SGHDT and YYEEEE. The CDR3 consists of 15 residues. This chain's CDR3 is CASSLKDRVSYEQYF. The CDR3 bases are TGTGCCAGCAGCTTAAAGGACAGGGTCTCCTACGAGCAGTACTTC.

The V call is TRBV7-9, the J call TRBJ2-3, with 9 bases identical to TRBD1. The CDR3 contains 15 residues. The V gene end was trimmed by 6 bases and the J gene end by 1 base; junction bases not matched to a gene: 5. The germline CDR1 and CDR2 sequences are SEHNR and FQNEAQ (reference sequence). Here the CDR3 reads CASRIRDRGTDTQYF. Here the CDR3 DNA reads TGTGCCAGCAGAATCCGGGACAGGGGCACAGATACGCAGTATTTT.

The chain uses TRBV5-4 and TRBJ2-1, with 9 bases matching TRBD2. CDR1 is SGHNT, CDR2 YYREEE, per germline (reference sequence). The CDR3 is made up of 14 amino acids. J lost 10 bases, V lost 2 bases, and 7 bases had no gene match. CDR3 bases: TGTGCCAGCAGCTTTAGACTAGCGGAAGCCGAGCAGTTCTTC. Encoded protein: CASSFRLAEAEQFF. Drawing the rest from reference TRBV5-4 and TRBJ2-1, the complete variable domain is ETGVTQSPTHLIKTRGQQVTLRCSSQSGHNTVSWYQQALGQGPQFIFQYYREEENGRGNFPPRFSGLQFPNYSSELNVNALELDDSALYLCASSFRLAEAEQFFGPGTRLTVL.

This rearrangement joins TRBV19 to TRBJ2-2; the D is unclear. V lost 3 bases and J 14 bases, leaving 13 bases between the germline ends. Germline CDR1 is LNHDA and CDR2 is SQIVND (reference sequence). This CDR3 is 12 amino acids long. CDR3: CASSMVEADLFF. The CDR3 DNA follows: TGTGCCAGTAGTATGGTCGAGGCAGATCTGTTTTTT.